This entry features one T cell receptor beta chain sequence. Its target is unknown. This record comes from a study of CD8+CD57+ T cells in acquired aplastic anemia. Study as a whole: Average DNA yield from sorted CD4+ and CD8+ cells was about 3 ug. Mean read depth for CD4+ cells from healthy donors was some 11 million.

The germline CDR1 and CDR2 sequences are SNHLY and FYNNEI. The V end was cut by 6 bases, the J end by 8 bases, with 13 bases between. The CDR3 length is 12 residues. Study outcomes and limitations: Patients and controls were found to share twenty-nine CD8+ CDR3 sequences.

Profiling that covered TCR beta VDJ and CDR3 relied on genomic DNA as its template. TCRdb analysed the reads with MiXCR anew, one entry per CDR3 protein. The data show about 110,000 distinct CDR3 sequences, around 49% seen once. The rearrangement links TRBV2 to TRBJ1-2; weak D call: TRBD1 (5 bases). Material for sequencing was sorted CD4+, CD8+, or CD8+CD57+ T cells (not recorded which) from PBMCs. The TCR sequence derives from a human donor in good health, serving as a control. The DNA for the CDR3 is TGTGCCAGCAGCCGGGACTATAGGGGCTACACCTTC. Its protein product is CASSRDYRGYTF.